This T cell receptor beta chain comes out of a study of Tregs in tolerant kidney transplant recipients. Study-level background: Recipients received nonmyeloablative bone marrow transplants from related graft donors, with transient mixed chimerism. General study points: Nucleotide sequences could not be compared across some patients' samples due to primer changes.

Measured with immunoSEQ multiplex PCR; TCRdb has only the in-frame clones, and not every one. The table has about 66,000 clones, 80% to 95% seen once; the top ten hold approximately 10%. Germline V CDR1 and CDR2: SNHLY, FYNNEI. The V and J ends lost 11 bases and 2 bases, in that order; junction bases with no gene match: 10. The CDR3 extends over 14 amino acids. This clone was seen a single time. Its matching antigen is unknown. This chain links TRBV2 with TRBJ2-7; TRBD1 matches at 9 bases. This TCR derives from a human donor who received a combined kidney and bone marrow transplant. This material consisted of CD8+ T cells from blood, taken before the transplant. The CDR3 protein is CAGVDRGRPYEQYF. CDR3 bases: TGTGCCGGAGTTGACAGGGGGAGACCCTACGAGCAGTACTTC.